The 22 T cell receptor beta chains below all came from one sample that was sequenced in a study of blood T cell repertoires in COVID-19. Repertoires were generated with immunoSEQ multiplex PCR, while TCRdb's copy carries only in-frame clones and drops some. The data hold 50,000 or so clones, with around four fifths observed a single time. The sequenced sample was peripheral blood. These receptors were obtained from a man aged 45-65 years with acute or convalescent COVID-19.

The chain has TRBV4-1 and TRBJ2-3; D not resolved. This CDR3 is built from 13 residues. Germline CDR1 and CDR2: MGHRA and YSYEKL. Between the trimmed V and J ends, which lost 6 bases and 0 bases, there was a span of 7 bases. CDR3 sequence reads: CASSSGSTDTQYF. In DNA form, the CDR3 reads TGCGCCAGCAGTTCCGGGAGCACAGATACGCAGTATTTT.

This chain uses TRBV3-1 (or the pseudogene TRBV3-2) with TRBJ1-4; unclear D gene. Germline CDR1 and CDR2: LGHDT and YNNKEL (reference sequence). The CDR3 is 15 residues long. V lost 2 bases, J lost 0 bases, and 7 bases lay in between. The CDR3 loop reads CASSQLGATNEKLFF. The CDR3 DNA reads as TGTGCCAGCAGCCAACTAGGCGCAACTAATGAAAAACTGTTTTTT.

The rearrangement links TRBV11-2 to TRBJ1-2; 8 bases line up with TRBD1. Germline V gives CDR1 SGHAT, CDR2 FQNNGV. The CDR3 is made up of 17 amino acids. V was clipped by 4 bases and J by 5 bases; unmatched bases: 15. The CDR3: CASSSPGGSTRGYGYTF. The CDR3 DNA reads TGTGCCAGCAGCTCCCCAGGGGGCTCCACGAGGGGGTATGGCTACACCTTC. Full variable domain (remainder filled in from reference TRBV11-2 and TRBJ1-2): EAGVAQSPRYKIIEKRQSVAFWCNPISGHATLYWYQQILGQGPKLLIQFQNNGVVDDSQLPKDRFSAERLKGVDSTLKIQPAKLEDSAVYLCASSSPGGSTRGYGYTFGSGTRLTVV.

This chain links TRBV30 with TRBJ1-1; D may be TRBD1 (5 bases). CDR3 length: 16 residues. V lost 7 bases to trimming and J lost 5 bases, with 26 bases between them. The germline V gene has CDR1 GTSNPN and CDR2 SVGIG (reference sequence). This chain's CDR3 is CASEGGAGTEGTEAFF. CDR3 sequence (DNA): TGTGCCTCGGAGGGAGGGGCAGGGACGGAAGGGACTGAAGCTTTCTTT.

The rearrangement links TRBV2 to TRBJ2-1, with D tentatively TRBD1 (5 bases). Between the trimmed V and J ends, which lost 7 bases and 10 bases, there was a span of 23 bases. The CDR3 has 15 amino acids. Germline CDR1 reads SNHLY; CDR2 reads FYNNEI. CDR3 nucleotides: TGTGCCAGCACCGAAGGGGAACCCCTTATTCAGGAGCAGTTCTTC. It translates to CASTEGEPLIQEQFF.

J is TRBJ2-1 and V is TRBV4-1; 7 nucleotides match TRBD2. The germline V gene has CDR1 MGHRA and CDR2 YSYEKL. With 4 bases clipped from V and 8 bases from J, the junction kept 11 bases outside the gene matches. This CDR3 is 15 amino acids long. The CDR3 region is CASSPTSGIGDEQFF. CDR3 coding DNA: TGCGCCAGCAGCCCAACAAGCGGGATTGGGGATGAGCAGTTCTTC.

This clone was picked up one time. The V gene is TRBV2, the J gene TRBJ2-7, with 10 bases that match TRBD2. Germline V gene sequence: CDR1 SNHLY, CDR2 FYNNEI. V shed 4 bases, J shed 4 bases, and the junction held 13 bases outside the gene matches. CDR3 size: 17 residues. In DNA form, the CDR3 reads TGTGCCAGCAGTGTAGATTCTAGCGGGAGAGTCGGGTACGAGCAGTACTTC. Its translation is CASSVDSSGRVGYEQYF.

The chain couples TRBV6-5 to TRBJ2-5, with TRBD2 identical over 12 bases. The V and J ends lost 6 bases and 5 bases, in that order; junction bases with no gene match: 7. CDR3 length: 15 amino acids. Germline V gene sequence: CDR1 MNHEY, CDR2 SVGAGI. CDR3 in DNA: TGTGCCAGCAGCGTAGGACTAGCGGGAATGGAGACCCAGTACTTC. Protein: CASSVGLAGMETQYF.

In DNA, the CDR3 is TGTGCCAGCAGTAGGGGATTTCTGGATCAGCCCCAGCATTTT. Residues: CASSRGFLDQPQHF. This chain connects TRBV6-5 to TRBJ1-5, with D maybe TRBD1 (5 bases). V was clipped by 5 bases and J by 5 bases, with 13 bases between them. This CDR3 has 14 residues. The germline gives CDR1 MNHEY, CDR2 SVGAGI.

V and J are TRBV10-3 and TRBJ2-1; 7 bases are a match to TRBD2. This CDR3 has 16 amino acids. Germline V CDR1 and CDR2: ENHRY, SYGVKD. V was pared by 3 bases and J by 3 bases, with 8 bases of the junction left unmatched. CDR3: CAISEPTSRDYNEQFF. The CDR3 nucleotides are TGTGCCATCAGTGAACCGACTAGCCGGGACTACAATGAGCAGTTCTTC.

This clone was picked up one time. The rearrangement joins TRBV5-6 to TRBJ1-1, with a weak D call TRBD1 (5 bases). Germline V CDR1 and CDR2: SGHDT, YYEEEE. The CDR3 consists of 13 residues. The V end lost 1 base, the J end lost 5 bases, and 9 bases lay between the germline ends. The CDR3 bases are TGTGCCAGCAGCTTGCGACAGATGACTGAAGCTTTCTTT. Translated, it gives CASSLRQMTEAFF.

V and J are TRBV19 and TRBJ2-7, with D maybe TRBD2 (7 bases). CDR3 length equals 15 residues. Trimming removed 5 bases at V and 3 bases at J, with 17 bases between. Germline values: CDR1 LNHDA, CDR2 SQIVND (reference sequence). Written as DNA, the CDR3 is TGTGCCAGTAGTCCGCCGGGGGGCTTAGGCTACGAGCAGTACTTC. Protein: CASSPPGGLGYEQYF.

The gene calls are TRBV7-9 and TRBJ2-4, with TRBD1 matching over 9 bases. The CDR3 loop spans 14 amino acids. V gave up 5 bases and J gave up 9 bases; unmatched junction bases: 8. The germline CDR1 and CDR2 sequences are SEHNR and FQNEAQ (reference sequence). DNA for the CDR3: TGTGCCAGCAGCAACCGGGACAGGGCAAGCATTCAGTACTTC. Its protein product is CASSNRDRASIQYF.

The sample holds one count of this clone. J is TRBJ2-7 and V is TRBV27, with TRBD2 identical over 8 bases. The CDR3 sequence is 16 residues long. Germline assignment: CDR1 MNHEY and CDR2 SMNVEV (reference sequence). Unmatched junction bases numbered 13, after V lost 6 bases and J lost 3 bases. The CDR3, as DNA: TGTGCCAGCAGGTCCCAGGTGGCGGGAGGAATCTACGAGCAGTACTTC. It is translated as CASRSQVAGGIYEQYF.

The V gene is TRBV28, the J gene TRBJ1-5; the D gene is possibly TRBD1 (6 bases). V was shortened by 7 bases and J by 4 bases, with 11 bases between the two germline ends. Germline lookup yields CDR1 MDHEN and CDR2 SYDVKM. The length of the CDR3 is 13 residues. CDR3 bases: TGTGCCAGCAAAGGGAGGGGGAATCAGCCCCAGCATTTT. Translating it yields CASKGRGNQPQHF.

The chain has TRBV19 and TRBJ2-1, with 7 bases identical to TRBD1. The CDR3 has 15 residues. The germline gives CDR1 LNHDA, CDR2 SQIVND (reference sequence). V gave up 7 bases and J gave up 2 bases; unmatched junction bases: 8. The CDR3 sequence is CASKIDRDPYNEQFF. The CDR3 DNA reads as TGTGCCAGTAAAATCGACAGGGACCCCTACAATGAGCAGTTCTTC.

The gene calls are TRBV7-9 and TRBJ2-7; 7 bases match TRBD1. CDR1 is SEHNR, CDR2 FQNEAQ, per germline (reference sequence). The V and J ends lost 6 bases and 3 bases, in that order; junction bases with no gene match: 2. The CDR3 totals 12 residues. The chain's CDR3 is CASRGTDYEQYF. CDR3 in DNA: TGTGCCAGCAGAGGGACAGACTACGAGCAGTACTTC.

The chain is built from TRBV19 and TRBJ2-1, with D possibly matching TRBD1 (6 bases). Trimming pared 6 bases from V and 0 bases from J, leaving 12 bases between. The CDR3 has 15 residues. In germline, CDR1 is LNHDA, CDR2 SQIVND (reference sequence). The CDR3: CASSWGHPSYNEQFF. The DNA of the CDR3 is TGTGCCAGTAGCTGGGGACATCCCTCCTACAATGAGCAGTTCTTC. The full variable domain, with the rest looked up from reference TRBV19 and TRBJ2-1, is DGGITQSPKYLFRKEGQNVTLSCEQNLNHDAMYWYRQDPGQGLRLIYYSQIVNDFQKGDIAEGYSVSREKKESFPLTVTSAQKNPTAFYLCASSWGHPSYNEQFFGPGTRLTVL.

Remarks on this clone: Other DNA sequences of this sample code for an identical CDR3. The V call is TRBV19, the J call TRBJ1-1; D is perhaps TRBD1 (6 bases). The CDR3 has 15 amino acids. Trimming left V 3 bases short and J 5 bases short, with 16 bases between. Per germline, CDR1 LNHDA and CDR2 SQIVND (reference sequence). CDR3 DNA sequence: TGTGCCAGTAGTATCGACCCACAGGGAAGGACTGAAGCTTTCTTT. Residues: CASSIDPQGRTEAFF.

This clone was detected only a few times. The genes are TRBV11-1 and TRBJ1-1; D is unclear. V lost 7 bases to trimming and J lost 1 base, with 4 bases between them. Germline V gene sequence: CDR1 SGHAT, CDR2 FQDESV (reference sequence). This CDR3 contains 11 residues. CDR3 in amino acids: CASTQNTEAFF. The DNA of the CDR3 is TGTGCCAGCACCCAGAACACTGAAGCTTTCTTT.

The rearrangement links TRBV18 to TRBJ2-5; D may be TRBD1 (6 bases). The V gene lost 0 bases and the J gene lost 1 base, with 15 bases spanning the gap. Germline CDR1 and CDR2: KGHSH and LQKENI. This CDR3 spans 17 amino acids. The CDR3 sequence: CASSPPDGRGSQETQYF. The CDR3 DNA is TGTGCCAGCTCACCACCTGATGGCAGGGGCAGCCAAGAGACCCAGTACTTC.

CDR3 protein: CASSFGDTGELFF. CDR3 sequence (DNA): TGTGCCAGCAGCTTCGGGGACACCGGGGAGCTGTTTTTT. V and J are TRBV7-2 and TRBJ2-2; TRBD2 might be the D (5 bases). The CDR3 runs to 13 residues. V lost 3 bases, J lost 3 bases, and 5 bases lay in between. Per the germline V gene, CDR1 is SGHTA and CDR2 is FQGNSA.